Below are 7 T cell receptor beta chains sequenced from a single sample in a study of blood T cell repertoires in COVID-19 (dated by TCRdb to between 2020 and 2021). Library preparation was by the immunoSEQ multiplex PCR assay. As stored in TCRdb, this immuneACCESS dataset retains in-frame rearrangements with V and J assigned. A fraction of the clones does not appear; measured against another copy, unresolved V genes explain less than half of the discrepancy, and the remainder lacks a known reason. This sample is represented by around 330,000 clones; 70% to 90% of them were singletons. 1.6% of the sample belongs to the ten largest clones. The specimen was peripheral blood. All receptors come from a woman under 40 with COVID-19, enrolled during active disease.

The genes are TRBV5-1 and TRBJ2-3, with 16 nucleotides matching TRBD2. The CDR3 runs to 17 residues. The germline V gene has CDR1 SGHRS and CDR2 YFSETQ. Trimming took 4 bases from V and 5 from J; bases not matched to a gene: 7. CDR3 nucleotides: TGCGCCAGCAGCCCCGGGACTAGCGGGGGGGCGGTAGATACGCAGTATTTT. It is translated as CASSPGTSGGAVDTQYF.

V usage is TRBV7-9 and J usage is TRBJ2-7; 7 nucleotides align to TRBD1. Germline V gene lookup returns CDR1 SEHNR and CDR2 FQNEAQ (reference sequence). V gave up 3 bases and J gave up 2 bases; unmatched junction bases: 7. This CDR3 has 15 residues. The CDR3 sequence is CASSFSSGTAYEQYV. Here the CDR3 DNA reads TGTGCCAGCAGCTTTAGCTCCGGGACAGCCTACGAGCAGTACGTC.

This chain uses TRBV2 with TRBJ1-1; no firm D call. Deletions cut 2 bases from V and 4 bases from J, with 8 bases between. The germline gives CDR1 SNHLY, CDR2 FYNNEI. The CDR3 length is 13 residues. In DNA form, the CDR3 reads TGTGCCAGCAGTGAATTGGCATCCACTGAAGCTTTCTTT. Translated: CASSELASTEAFF.

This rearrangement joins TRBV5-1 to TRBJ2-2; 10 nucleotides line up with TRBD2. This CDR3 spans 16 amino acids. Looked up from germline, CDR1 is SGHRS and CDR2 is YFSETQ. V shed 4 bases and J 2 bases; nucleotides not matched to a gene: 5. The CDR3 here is CASSQGTSVNTGELFF. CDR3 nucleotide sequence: TGCGCCAGCAGCCAAGGGACTAGCGTAAACACCGGGGAGCTGTTTTTT.

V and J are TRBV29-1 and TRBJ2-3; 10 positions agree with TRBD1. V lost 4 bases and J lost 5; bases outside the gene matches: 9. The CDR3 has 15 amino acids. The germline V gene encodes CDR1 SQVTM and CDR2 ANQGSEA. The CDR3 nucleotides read TGCAGCGTTGGGAACCCGACAGGGGGCTTAGATACGCAGTATTTT. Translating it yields CSVGNPTGGLDTQYF.

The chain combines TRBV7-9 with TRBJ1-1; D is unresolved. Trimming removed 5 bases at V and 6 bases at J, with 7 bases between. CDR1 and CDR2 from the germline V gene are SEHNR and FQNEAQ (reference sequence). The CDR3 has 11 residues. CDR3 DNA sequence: TGTGCCAGCAGCAGACTCGCTGAAGCTTTCTTT. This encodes CASSRLAEAFF.

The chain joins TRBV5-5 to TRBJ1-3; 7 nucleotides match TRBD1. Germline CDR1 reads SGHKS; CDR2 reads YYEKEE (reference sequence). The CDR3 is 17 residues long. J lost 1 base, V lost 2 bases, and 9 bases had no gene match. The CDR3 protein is CASSLGTTGESGNTIYF. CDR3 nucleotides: TGTGCCAGCAGCTTAGGGACAACAGGGGAATCTGGAAACACCATATATTTT. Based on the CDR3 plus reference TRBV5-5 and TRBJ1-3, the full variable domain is DAGVTQSPTHLIKTRGQQVTLRCSPISGHKSVSWYQQVLGQGPQFIFQYYEKEERGRGNFPDRFSARQFPNYSSELNVNALLLGDSALYLCASSLGTTGESGNTIYFGEGSWLTVV.